A selection of T cell receptor beta chains follows, all from one sample in a study of breast tumors, draining lymph nodes, adjacent tissues. TCRdb reanalysed the multiplex PCR reads using MiXCR and keeps one entry per CDR3 protein. The data contain about 170,000 distinct CDR3 sequences, more than 25% of them singletons. The sequencing sample was made of axillary lymph node tissue. The origin of the receptors is a female donor with breast cancer. Some clones in this sample may be carry-over from other donors' samples. CDR3s include the opening cysteine and the closing phenylalanine or tryptophan. D genes are given only for firm matches.

V gene	D gene	J gene	CDR3 protein
TRBV5-6	-	TRBJ1-6	CASSWQDHSPLHF
TRBV7-2	-	TRBJ2-7	CANSPQDLGAQYF
TRBV15	-	TRBJ2-1	CATSRDMGTPIHEQFF
TRBV12-3/TRBV12-4	TRBD1	TRBJ1-2	CASILDRDDYGYTF
TRBV15	TRBD1	TRBJ1-2	CATSREQGGGLGYTF
TRBV20-1	TRBD2	TRBJ2-7	CSARASGRATRYEQYF
TRBV11-1	TRBD1	TRBJ1-2	CASSLARDSEDNYGYTF
TRBV7-3	TRBD1	TRBJ2-1	CASSLDRANGQFF
TRBV2	-	TRBJ1-2	CASLAANYGYTF
TRBV12-3/TRBV12-4	-	TRBJ1-4	CASSLVGGNEKLFF
TRBV2	TRBD1	TRBJ2-7	CASSGDRGRVYEQYF
TRBV2	-	TRBJ2-1	CASSGGYGLQFF
TRBV2	-	TRBJ2-3	CASSDWGAGTDTQYF
TRBV5-1	-	TRBJ2-5	CASSLAAGWGQETQYF
TRBV7-9	TRBD2	TRBJ2-1	CASSPYAPAGGDDEQFF
TRBV18	TRBD1	TRBJ2-2	CASSPLTGRGTGELFF
TRBV6-1	TRBD1	TRBJ1-5	CASSRTGENQPQHF
TRBV12-3/TRBV12-4	TRBD1	TRBJ1-6	CASRRTQGNSPLHF
TRBV24-1	TRBD2	TRBJ2-7	CATSGSGRSCEQCF
TRBV14	TRBD1	TRBJ2-2	CASSHWTGGLHGELFF
TRBV20-1	-	TRBJ2-2	CSATLERVNTGELFF
TRBV19	TRBD2	TRBJ2-5	CASSISGLAEQETQYF
TRBV6-2/TRBV6-3	-	TRBJ2-1	CASSPRREQFF
TRBV5-6	-	TRBJ1-4	CASSLHEKLFF
TRBV10-1	-	TRBJ2-2	CASSHTGKAGELSF
TRBV6-6	TRBD1	TRBJ2-3	CASSHSSTGSTDTQYF
TRBV6-9	-	TRBJ2-3	CASSHSCPIRGTDTQYF
TRBV7-6	TRBD2	TRBJ2-3	CAGSWGLADTQYF
TRBV5-4	-	TRBJ2-7	CASSFESASYEQYF
TRBV15	TRBD1	TRBJ1-6	CATSGTGEAPLHF
TRBV30	-	TRBJ2-1	CAWTSYNEQFF
TRBV25-1	-	TRBJ1-2	CASSAGAQSNYGYTF
TRBV29-1	-	TRBJ1-2	CSVETRYGYTF
TRBV29-1	TRBD2	TRBJ2-5	CSVIGTSGGAGETQYF
TRBV28	-	TRBJ2-1	CASGGGIAEYNEQFF
TRBV7-9	TRBD1	TRBJ1-4	CASSSGQGASEKLFF
TRBV7-8	TRBD2	TRBJ2-3	CASSPRTGLAGRAQYF
TRBV20-1	TRBD1	TRBJ1-6	CSVEDRGRGSPLHF
TRBV6-6	-	TRBJ1-2	CASSHSSPGYGYTF
TRBV5-6	-	TRBJ2-5	CASSDEGTQYF
TRBV20-1	TRBD2	TRBJ2-2	CSASRGGDTGELFF
TRBV12-3/TRBV12-4	TRBD1	TRBJ2-7	CASSFDRASYEQYF
TRBV20-1	-	TRBJ1-2	CSARAGNYGYTF
TRBV6-5	-	TRBJ2-7	CASSGEVGRREQYF
TRBV19	-	TRBJ1-5	CASSIDSSGFYSNQPQHF
TRBV7-9	TRBD2	TRBJ2-1	CASSLRTGTSGRRNEQFF
TRBV6-1	-	TRBJ1-6	CASRAGTGLNSPLHF
TRBV12-3/TRBV12-4	TRBD1	TRBJ1-2	CASRRQGSAFGYTF
TRBV5-1	-	TRBJ2-5	CASSLPKGGAQETQYF